The sequence of this T cell receptor (beta chain) was determined in a study of blood T cell repertoires in COVID-19. Sequencing used immunoSEQ multiplex PCR; TCRdb keeps in-frame clones, though not all of them. The data hold about 370,000 clones, with around 87% observed a single time. The CDR3 runs 15 residues. V was pared by 5 bases and J by 2 bases, with 14 bases between. Germline lookup yields CDR1 SGHVS and CDR2 FQNEAQ. The chain employs TRBV7-8 and TRBJ2-3; D may be TRBD2 (6 bases). The receptor's source is a young man with active or convalescent COVID-19. Specimen: peripheral blood. The CDR3 DNA sequence: TGTGCCAGCAGCACCTCGACTAGGTACACAGATACGCAGTATTTT. It is translated as CASSTSTRYTDTQYF.